What follows is one T cell receptor (beta chain) and its context. The antigen is not known. The PCR had 60 Vbeta and 13 Jbeta primers. Data came from immunoSEQ multiplex PCR; TCRdb stores just in-frame clones and leaves some out. The sample holds 150,000 to 200,000 clones, about 75% seen once. The data were obtained in a study of cytomegalovirus exposure and HLA in healthy donors. Germline V gives CDR1 SGHTA, CDR2 FQGTGA. This CDR3 is 16 amino acids long. V lost 5 bases to trimming and J lost 7 bases; unmatched junction nucleotides: 16. Whole-study findings and limits: Cytomegalovirus-associated TCR beta chains were listed, numbering roughly 150. As a later analysis revealed, most CMV-associated TCR beta chains appeared HLA-restricted.

Sequencing was done on a sample of PBMCs. This chain uses TRBV7-3 with TRBJ1-1, with 7 bases aligning to TRBD1. The receptor comes from a female donor in good health and CMV-seronegative. CDR3 loop: CASSPRQGSGANEAFF. The CDR3 coding sequence is TGTGCCAGCAGCCCGCGACAGGGCTCCGGGGCCAATGAAGCTTTCTTT.